What follows is one T cell receptor (beta chain) and its context. Its matching antigen is unknown. These data are taken from a study of T cell responses to AZD1222 COVID-19 vaccine. For the study at large: Pooling of second doses given at about 4 or about 12 weeks was done.

Libraries were prepared by immunoSEQ multiplex PCR; TCRdb keeps only in-frame clonotypes and omits some of them. In the table there are about 150,000 clones, 89% of which are singletons. Overall study results and limits: A mostly white British donor set with more females was recruited, and clonal diversity was possibly underestimated. There were vaccine-associated CD4 TCRs across spike, dominant at 160-218 and 743-854. Sampled repertoires all dated from after the peak T cell response.

This CDR3 is built from 13 residues. Trimming took off 0 bases at V and 3 bases at J, with 6 bases between the two ends. Per the germline V gene, CDR1 is SGHRS and CDR2 is YFSETQ. The source is an adult in good health. This specimen was peripheral blood, taken on day 0 of AZD1222 vaccination. The rearrangement joins TRBV5-1 to TRBJ1-2; no clear D gene. CDR3: CASSLAGDYGYTF. CDR3 nucleotides: TGCGCCAGCAGCTTGGCCGGGGACTATGGCTACACCTTC.